This T cell receptor beta chain comes out of a study of shared clonotypes between healthy human individuals. This clone was detected once. The CDR3 has 16 amino acids. The germline CDR1 and CDR2 sequences are WNHNN and SYGVQD (reference sequence). V was pared by 2 bases and J by 5 bases, with 18 bases between. The naive CD8 fraction comprised CD45RO-negative cells positively selected for CCR7 and excluded terminally differentiated effector memory CD45RA+ cells. Some clones are missing from TCRdb's copy, which holds only in-frame ones; the method was immunoSEQ multiplex PCR. The data contain around 2,000,000 clones, approximately 94% of them singletons.

Material: naive CD8+ T cells from PBMCs. The rearrangement uses TRBV10-1 and TRBJ2-5; the D gene is possibly TRBD1 (5 bases). This TCR came from a man aged 18 to 30 in good health. Some clones in this sample may be carry-over from other donors' samples. The CDR3 nucleotides are TGCGCCAGCAGTGAGGGGTCGGCAGGGATTAAGGAGACCCAGTACTTC. The encoded protein is CASSEGSAGIKETQYF.